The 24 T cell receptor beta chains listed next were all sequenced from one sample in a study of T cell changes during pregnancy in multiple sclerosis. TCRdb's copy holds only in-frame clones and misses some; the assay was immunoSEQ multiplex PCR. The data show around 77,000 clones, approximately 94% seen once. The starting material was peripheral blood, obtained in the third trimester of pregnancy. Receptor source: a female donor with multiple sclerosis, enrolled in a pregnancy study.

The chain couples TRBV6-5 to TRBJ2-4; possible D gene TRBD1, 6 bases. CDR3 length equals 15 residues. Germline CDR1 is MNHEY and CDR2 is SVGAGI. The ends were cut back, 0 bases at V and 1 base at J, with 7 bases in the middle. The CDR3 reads CASSYSQGAKNIQYF. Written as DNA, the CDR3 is TGTGCCAGCAGTTACTCTCAGGGGGCCAAAAACATTCAGTACTTC.

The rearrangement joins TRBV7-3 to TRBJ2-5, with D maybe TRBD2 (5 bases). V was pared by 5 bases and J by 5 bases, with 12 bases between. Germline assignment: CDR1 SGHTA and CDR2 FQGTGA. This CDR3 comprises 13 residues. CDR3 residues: CASSTGPGETQYF. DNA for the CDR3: TGTGCCAGCAGCACCGGACCGGGGGAGACCCAGTACTTC.

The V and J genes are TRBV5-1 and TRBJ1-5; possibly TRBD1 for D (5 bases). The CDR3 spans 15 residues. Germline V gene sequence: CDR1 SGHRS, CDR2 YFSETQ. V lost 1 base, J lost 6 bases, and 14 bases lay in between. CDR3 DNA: TGCGCCAGCAGCTTGTCCCCGGGGGACCCTCAGCCCCAGCATTTT. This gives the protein CASSLSPGDPQPQHF.

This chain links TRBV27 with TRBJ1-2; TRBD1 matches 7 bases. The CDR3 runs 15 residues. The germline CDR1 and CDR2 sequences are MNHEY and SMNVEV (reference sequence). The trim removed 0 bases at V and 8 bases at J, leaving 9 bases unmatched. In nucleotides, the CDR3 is TGTGCCAGCAGTTTATCGGGGAGACAGGGAAGGGGCTACACCTTC. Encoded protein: CASSLSGRQGRGYTF.

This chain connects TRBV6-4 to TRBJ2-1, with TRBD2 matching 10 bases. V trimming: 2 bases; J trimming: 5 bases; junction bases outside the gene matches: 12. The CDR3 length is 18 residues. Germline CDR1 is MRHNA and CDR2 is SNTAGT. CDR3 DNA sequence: TGTGCCAGCAGTGACCGGAAACCTAGCGGGAGACTACACAATGAGCAGTTCTTC. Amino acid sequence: CASSDRKPSGRLHNEQFF.

The CDR3 reads CATLQGIQGFTEAFF. The CDR3 DNA reads as TGTGCCACCCTACAGGGGATACAAGGGTTCACTGAAGCTTTCTTT. The chain joins TRBV7-2 to TRBJ1-1; TRBD1 agrees at 7 bases. The CDR3 spans 15 residues. CDR1 SGHTA and CDR2 FQGNSA come from the germline V gene. V trimming: 10 bases; J trimming: 4 bases; junction bases outside the gene matches: 15.

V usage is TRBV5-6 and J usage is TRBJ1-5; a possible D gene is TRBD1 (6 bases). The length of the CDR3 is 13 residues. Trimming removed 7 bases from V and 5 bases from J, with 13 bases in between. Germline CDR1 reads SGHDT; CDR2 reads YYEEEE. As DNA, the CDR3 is TGTGCCAGCGAAAAACAGGGTTATCAGCCCCAGCATTTT. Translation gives CASEKQGYQPQHF.

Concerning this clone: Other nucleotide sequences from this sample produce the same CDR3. The CDR3 reads CASGRGGETQYF. CDR3 bases: TGTGCCAGTGGACGGGGAGGGGAGACCCAGTACTTC. The chain combines TRBV25-1 with TRBJ2-5; 7 bases are a match to TRBD2. With 9 bases clipped from V and 5 bases from J, the junction kept 6 bases outside the gene matches. The length of the CDR3 is 12 residues. Germline CDR1 and CDR2: MGHDK and SYGVNS. The full variable domain, rest sourced from reference TRBV25-1 and TRBJ2-5, is EADIYQTPRYLVIGTGKKITLECSQTMGHDKMYWYQQDPGMELHLIHYSYGVNSTEKGDLSSESTVSRIRTEHFPLTLESARPSHTSQYLCASGRGGETQYFGPGTRLLVL.

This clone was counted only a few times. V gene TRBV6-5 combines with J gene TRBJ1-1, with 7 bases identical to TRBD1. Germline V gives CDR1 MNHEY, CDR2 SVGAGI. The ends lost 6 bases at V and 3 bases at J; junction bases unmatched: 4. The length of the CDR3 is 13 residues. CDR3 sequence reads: CASSYGQDTEAFF. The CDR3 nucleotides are TGTGCCAGCAGCTATGGACAGGACACTGAAGCTTTCTTT.

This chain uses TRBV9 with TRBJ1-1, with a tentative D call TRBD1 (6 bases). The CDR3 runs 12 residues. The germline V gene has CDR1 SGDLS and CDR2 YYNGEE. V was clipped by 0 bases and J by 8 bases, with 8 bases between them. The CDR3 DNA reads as TGTGCCAGCAGCGTAGCGGGACAAGAAGCTTTCTTT. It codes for CASSVAGQEAFF.

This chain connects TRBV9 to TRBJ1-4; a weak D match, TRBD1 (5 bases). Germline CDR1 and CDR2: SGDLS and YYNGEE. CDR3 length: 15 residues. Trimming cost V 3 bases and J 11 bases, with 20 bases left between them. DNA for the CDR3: TGTGCCAGCAGCGGCGATGGCAGGGCCGCGGCTAAACTGTTTTTT. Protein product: CASSGDGRAAAKLFF.

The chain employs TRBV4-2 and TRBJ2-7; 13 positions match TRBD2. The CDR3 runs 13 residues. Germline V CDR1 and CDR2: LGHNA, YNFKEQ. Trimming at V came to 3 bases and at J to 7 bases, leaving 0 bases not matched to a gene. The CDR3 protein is CASSQGLAGEQYF. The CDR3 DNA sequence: TGTGCCAGCAGCCAGGGACTAGCGGGAGAGCAGTACTTC.

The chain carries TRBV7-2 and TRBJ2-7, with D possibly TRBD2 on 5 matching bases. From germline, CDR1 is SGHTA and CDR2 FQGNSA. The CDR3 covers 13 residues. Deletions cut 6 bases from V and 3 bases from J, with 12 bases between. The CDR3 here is CASSAVRGYEQYF. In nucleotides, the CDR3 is TGTGCCAGCAGTGCCGTTCGGGGCTACGAGCAGTACTTC.

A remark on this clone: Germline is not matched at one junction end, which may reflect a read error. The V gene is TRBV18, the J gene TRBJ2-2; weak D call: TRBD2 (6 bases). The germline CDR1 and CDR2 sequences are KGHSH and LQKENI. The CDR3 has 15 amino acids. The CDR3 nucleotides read TGTGCCAGCTCGACCGGGGGACGCGAACACCGGGGAGCTGTTTTT. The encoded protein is CASSTGGREHRGAVF.

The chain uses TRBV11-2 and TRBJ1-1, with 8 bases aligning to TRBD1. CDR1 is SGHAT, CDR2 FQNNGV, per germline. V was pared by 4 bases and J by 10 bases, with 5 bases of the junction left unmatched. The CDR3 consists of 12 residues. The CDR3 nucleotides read TGTGCCAGCAGCTCTCAGGGGGCGCGAGCTTTCTTT. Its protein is CASSSQGARAFF.

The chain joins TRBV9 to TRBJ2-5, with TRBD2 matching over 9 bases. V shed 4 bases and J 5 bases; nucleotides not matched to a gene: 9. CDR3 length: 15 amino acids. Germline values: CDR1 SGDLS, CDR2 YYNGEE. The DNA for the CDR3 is TGTGCCAGCAGCCCCAGTGGGACTAGCCCCGAGACCCAGTACTTC. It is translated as CASSPSGTSPETQYF.

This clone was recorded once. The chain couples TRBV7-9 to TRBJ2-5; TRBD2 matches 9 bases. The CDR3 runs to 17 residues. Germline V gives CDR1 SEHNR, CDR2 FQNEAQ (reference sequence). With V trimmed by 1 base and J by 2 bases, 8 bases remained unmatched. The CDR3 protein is CASSLGLAEQHQETQYF. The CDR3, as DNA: TGTGCCAGCAGCTTAGGACTAGCGGAGCAGCATCAAGAGACCCAGTACTTC.

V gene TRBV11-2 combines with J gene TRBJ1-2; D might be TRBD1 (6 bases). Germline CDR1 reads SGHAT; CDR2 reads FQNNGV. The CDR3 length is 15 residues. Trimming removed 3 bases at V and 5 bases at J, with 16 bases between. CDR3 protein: CASSLGAQGIYGYTF. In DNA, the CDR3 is TGTGCCAGCAGCTTGGGGGCCCAGGGGATTTATGGCTACACCTTC.

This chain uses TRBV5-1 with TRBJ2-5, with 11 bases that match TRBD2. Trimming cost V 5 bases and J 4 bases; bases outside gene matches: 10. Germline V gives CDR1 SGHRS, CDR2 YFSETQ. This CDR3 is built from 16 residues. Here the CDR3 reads CASRLSLAGVGETQYF. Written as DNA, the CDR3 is TGCGCCAGCAGACTTTCACTAGCGGGAGTTGGAGAGACCCAGTACTTC.

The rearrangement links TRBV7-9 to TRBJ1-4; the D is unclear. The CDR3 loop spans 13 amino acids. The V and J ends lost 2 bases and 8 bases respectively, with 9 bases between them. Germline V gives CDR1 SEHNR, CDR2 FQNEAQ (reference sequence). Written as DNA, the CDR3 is TGTGCCAGCAGCTTACGGGTTCGGGAAAAACTGTTTTTT. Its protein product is CASSLRVREKLFF.

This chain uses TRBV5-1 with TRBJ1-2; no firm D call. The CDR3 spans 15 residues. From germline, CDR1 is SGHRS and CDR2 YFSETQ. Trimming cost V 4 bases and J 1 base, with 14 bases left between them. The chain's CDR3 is CASSRTNFNNYGYTF. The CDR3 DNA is TGCGCCAGCAGCCGTACTAACTTTAATAACTATGGCTACACCTTC. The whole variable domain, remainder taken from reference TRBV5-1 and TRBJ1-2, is KAGVTQTPRYLIKTRGQQVTLSCSPISGHRSVSWYQQTPGQGLQFLFEYFSETQRNKGNFPGRFSGRQFSNSRSEMNVSTLELGDSALYLCASSRTNFNNYGYTFGSGTRLTVV.

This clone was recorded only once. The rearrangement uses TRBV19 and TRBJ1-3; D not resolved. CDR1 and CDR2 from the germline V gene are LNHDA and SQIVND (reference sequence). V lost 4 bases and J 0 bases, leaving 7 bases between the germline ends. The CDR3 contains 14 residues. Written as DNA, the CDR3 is TGTGCCAGTAGTACCCGAGTCTCTGGAAACACCATATATTTT. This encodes CASSTRVSGNTIYF.

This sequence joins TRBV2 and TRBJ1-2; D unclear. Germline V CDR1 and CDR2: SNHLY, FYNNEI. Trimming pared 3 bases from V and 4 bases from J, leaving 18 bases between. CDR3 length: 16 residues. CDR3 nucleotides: TGTGCCAGCAGTGATCATTCCGCGGAGCGGGTCTATGGCTACACCTTC. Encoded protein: CASSDHSAERVYGYTF.

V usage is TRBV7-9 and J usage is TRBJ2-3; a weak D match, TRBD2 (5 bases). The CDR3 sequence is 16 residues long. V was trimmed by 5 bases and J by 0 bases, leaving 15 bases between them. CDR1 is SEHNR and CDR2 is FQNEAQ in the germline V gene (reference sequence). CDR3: CASSLSSSGSTDTQYF. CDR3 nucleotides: TGTGCCAGCAGCCTTTCCTCCAGCGGAAGCACAGATACGCAGTATTTT. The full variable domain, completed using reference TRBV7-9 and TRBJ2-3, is DTGVSQNPRHKITKRGQNVTFRCDPISEHNRLYWYRQTLGQGPEFLTYFQNEAQLEKSRLLSDRFSAERPKGSFSTLEIQRTEQGDSAMYLCASSLSSSGSTDTQYFGPGTRLTVL.